A selection of T cell receptor beta chains follows, all from one sample in a study of early T cells in non-severe SARS-CoV-2 infection. TCRdb processed the 5' RACE reads anew with MiXCR; each CDR3 protein has one entry. The top ten clones hold about 40% of a sample with some 30,000 distinct CDR3 sequences, around 7% of them seen once. Sequences were obtained from whole blood. These receptor sequences come from an adult who was a healthcare worker with PCR-confirmed SARS-CoV-2 infection or an uninfected control (not recorded which). CDR3s include the opening cysteine and the closing phenylalanine or tryptophan. The D gene is left open where the match is weak. Where a row states a size, it is once, few, many or the class of an expanded clone; other rows omit it.

d_gene	v_gene	j_gene	abundance	CDR3aa	CDR3nt
.	TRBV18	TRBJ1-4	many	CASSPPEGRLEKLFF	TGTGCCAGCTCACCACCGGAAGGCAGGCTTGAAAAACTGTTTTTT
.	TRBV18	TRBJ1-1	many	CASSPPNGGLHTEAFF	TGTGCCAGCTCACCACCGAATGGCGGGCTACACACTGAAGCTTTCTTT
TRBD1	TRBV2	TRBJ2-1	many	CASSGTGFTYNEQFF	TGTGCCAGCAGTGGGACAGGTTTTACCTACAATGAGCAGTTCTTC
.	TRBV10-3	TRBJ1-1	many	CAIRGQNGNTEAFF	TGTGCCATCAGAGGACAGAACGGTAACACTGAAGCTTTCTTT
TRBD1	TRBV5-4	TRBJ2-7	.	CASSPATGMDEQYF	TGTGCCAGCAGCCCTGCGACAGGGATGGACGAGCAGTACTTC
.	TRBV29-1	TRBJ1-1	many	CSAEGLAGANTEAFF	TGCAGCGCTGAAGGTCTGGCAGGGGCTAACACTGAAGCTTTCTTT
.	TRBV12-3/TRBV12-4	TRBJ2-2	many	CASSPVGRGISGELFF	TGTGCCAGCAGTCCTGTCGGTCGGGGGATATCCGGGGAGCTGTTTTTT
TRBD1	TRBV12-3/TRBV12-4	TRBJ2-7	many	CASRARTGGINEQYF	TGTGCCAGCAGGGCCCGGACAGGGGGCATAAACGAGCAGTACTTC
.	TRBV19	TRBJ2-2	few	CASSMGPARHTGELFF	TGTGCCAGTAGTATGGGTCCAGCGAGACACACCGGGGAGCTGTTTTTT
TRBD2	TRBV19	TRBJ2-1	many	CASKASGSSYNEQFF	TGTGCCAGTAAAGCTAGCGGGAGCTCCTACAATGAGCAGTTCTTC
.	TRBV2	TRBJ2-3	many	CASKLFGGTTDTQYF	TGTGCCAGCAAGCTGTTTGGGGGGACCACAGATACGCAGTATTTT
TRBD2	TRBV20-1	TRBJ2-7	many	CSARDGEGRSRYEQYF	TGCAGTGCTAGAGATGGGGAGGGTAGATCCCGATACGAGCAGTACTTC
TRBD2	TRBV7-2	TRBJ2-1	.	CASSFLGALAGATNEQFF	TGTGCCAGCAGCTTCCTGGGGGCTCTAGCGGGGGCAACCAATGAGCAGTTCTTC
.	TRBV27	TRBJ2-2	few	CASSSFPGELFF	TGTGCCAGCAGTTCCTTTCCCGGGGAGCTGTTTTTT
TRBD1	TRBV15	TRBJ2-7	few	CATSRDEGAHYEQYF	TGTGCCACCAGCAGAGATGAGGGGGCCCACTACGAGCAGTACTTC
.	TRBV3-1	TRBJ1-5	.	CVSSPGGGNQPQHF	TGTGTCAGCAGCCCGGGAGGGGGGAATCAGCCCCAGCATTTT
.	TRBV3-1	TRBJ2-7	many	CASSPMGRWDHEQYF	TGTGCCAGCAGCCCAATGGGGCGGTGGGACCACGAGCAGTACTTC
.	TRBV18	TRBJ2-2	many	CASSPSQGGTGELFF	TGTGCCAGCTCACCATCACAGGGAGGCACCGGGGAGCTGTTTTTT
.	TRBV7-2	TRBJ2-1	many	CASSPRMGYNEQFF	TGTGCCAGCAGCCCCCGGATGGGTTACAATGAGCAGTTCTTC
.	TRBV7-9	TRBJ1-5	many	CASSLGGQTYQPQHF	TGTGCCAGCAGCTTAGGAGGTCAGACTTATCAGCCCCAGCATTTT
.	TRBV30	TRBJ1-1	many	CAWSAARTHRGTEAFF	TGTGCCTGGAGTGCAGCCCGGACGCACCGGGGCACTGAAGCTTTCTTT
TRBD1	TRBV5-4	TRBJ2-3	many	CASSLRTTGGTDTQYF	TGTGCCAGCAGCTTGCGGACGACAGGGGGCACAGATACGCAGTATTTT
.	TRBV18	TRBJ2-5	few	CASSPGSQETQYF	TGTGCCAGCTCACCAGGGAGCCAAGAGACCCAGTACTTC
.	TRBV5-1	TRBJ2-7	.	CASSVDRSYEQYF	TGCGCCAGCAGCGTGGACAGATCCTACGAGCAGTACTTC
TRBD2	TRBV7-8	TRBJ2-7	many	CASSLLGLAMTYEQYF	TGTGCCAGCAGCTTACTAGGACTAGCGATGACCTACGAGCAGTACTTC
.	TRBV5-1	TRBJ1-1	once	CASSFGMNTEAFF	TGCGCCAGCAGCTTTGGGATGAACACTGAAGCTTTCTTT
TRBD1	TRBV12-3/TRBV12-4	TRBJ2-7	.	CASSLASTGDEQYF	TGTGCCAGCAGTTTGGCCTCGACAGGGGACGAGCAGTACTTC
.	TRBV7-3	TRBJ2-1	many	CASSLHLSEQFF	TGTGCCAGCAGCTTGCATTTAAGTGAGCAGTTCTTC